The 18 T cell receptor beta chains below were found in one sample sequenced in a study of CD8 T cells in Susac syndrome. The RNA input was roughly 0.45 to 1 ug, and it was reverse transcribed with random hexamers. MiXCR, run by TCRdb on the immunoSEQ multiplex PCR reads, gives a single entry per CDR3 protein. The repertoire holds 250,000 to 300,000 distinct CDR3 sequences, with about 82% as singletons. The sequencing sample was made of CD8+ T cells from PBMCs. The receptors were gathered from a human donor with multiple sclerosis.

The chain carries TRBV19 and TRBJ1-1; D not certain. The germline V and J ends were trimmed by 3 bases and 0 bases, with 11 bases remaining between them. The CDR3 is made up of 15 amino acids. CDR1 and CDR2 from the germline V gene are LNHDA and SQIVND (reference sequence). This CDR3 reads CASSIWSTMNTEAFF. The CDR3 region has the DNA TGTGCCAGTAGTATCTGGAGTACTATGAACACTGAAGCTTTCTTT. Full variable domain (rest looked up from reference TRBV19 and TRBJ1-1): DGGITQSPKYLFRKEGQNVTLSCEQNLNHDAMYWYRQDPGQGLRLIYYSQIVNDFQKGDIAEGYSVSREKKESFPLTVTSAQKNPTAFYLCASSIWSTMNTEAFFGQGTRLTVV.

The chain is built from TRBV13 and TRBJ2-1, with D maybe TRBD2 (6 bases). The V end was cut by 5 bases, the J end by 0 bases, with 11 bases between. CDR1 is PRHDT and CDR2 is FYEKMQ in the germline V gene (reference sequence). The CDR3 runs to 15 residues. Written as DNA, the CDR3 is TGTGCCAGCAGCGGGGGACTGCACTCCTACAATGAGCAGTTCTTC. The encoded protein is CASSGGLHSYNEQFF.

CDR3 bases: TGCGCCAGCAGTCCCCGGCGCAACAGGGAGTTGGCTACGCAGTATTTT. Translation: CASSPRRNRELATQYF. The chain employs TRBV4-3 and TRBJ2-3, with D possibly TRBD1 on 6 matching bases. CDR1 is LGHNA, CDR2 YSLEER, per germline. Trimming shortened V by 6 bases and J by 8 bases, and 24 bases separated the two germline ends. This CDR3 is built from 16 residues.

V usage is TRBV3-1 and J usage is TRBJ1-2; 7 positions match TRBD1. Germline V lookup: CDR1 LGHDT, CDR2 YNNKEL (reference sequence). Trimming at V came to 0 bases and at J to 2 bases, leaving 6 bases not matched to a gene. The CDR3 spans 16 residues. The CDR3 nucleotides read TGTGCCAGCAGCCAAGATGAGGGGGCGCAAAACTATGGCTACACCTTC. Its protein product is CASSQDEGAQNYGYTF.

The rearrangement links TRBV24-1 to TRBJ2-7, with TRBD2 identical over 7 bases. CDR1 KGHDR and CDR2 SFDVKD come from the germline V gene. The CDR3 is made up of 17 amino acids. Trimming removed 9 bases from V and 3 bases from J; junction bases left unmatched: 19. CDR3: CATPREVPRSTLYEQYF. CDR3 sequence (DNA): TGTGCCACCCCCCGGGAGGTCCCACGCTCCACACTCTACGAGCAGTACTTC.

The chain is built from TRBV28 and TRBJ2-7; D is undetermined. Trimming stripped 5 bases from V and 4 bases from J, with 15 bases between. Per the germline V gene, CDR1 is MDHEN and CDR2 is SYDVKM. The CDR3 is made up of 14 amino acids. Written as DNA, the CDR3 is TGTGCCAGCAGTATCCCCGGCTTCGTTTACGAGCAGTACTTC. Amino acids: CASSIPGFVYEQYF. Drawing the rest from reference TRBV28 and TRBJ2-7, the complete variable domain is DVKVTQSSRYLVKRTGEKVFLECVQDMDHENMFWYRQDPGLGLRLIYFSYDVKMKEKGDIPEGYSVSREKKERFSLILESASTNQTSMYLCASSIPGFVYEQYFGPGTRLTVT.

This chain uses TRBV15 with TRBJ1-5; 7 nucleotides line up with TRBD1. The CDR3 runs 16 residues. The germline gives CDR1 LNHNV, CDR2 YYDKDF (reference sequence). Trimming took 0 bases from V and 0 from J; bases not matched to a gene: 2. DNA of the CDR3: TGTGCCACCAGCAGAGATACAGGGGTTAGCAATCAGCCCCAGCATTTT. Its protein is CATSRDTGVSNQPQHF.

A note on this clonotype: One junction end disagrees with the germline gene, perhaps due to a read error. The rearrangement joins TRBV6-5 to TRBJ1-1; D possibly corresponds to TRBD1 (6 bases). Germline V gene lookup returns CDR1 MNHEY and CDR2 SVGAGI. This CDR3 is built from 14 residues. CDR3: CASSLQGTNTEASF. The CDR3 DNA follows: TGTGCCAGCAGCCTACAGGGCACAAACACTGAAGCTTCCTTT.

The chain uses TRBV30 and TRBJ1-1, with D maybe TRBD1 (5 bases). Trimming took off 4 bases at V and 10 bases at J, with 16 bases between the two ends. The CDR3 runs to 12 residues. Germline lookup yields CDR1 GTSNPN and CDR2 SVGIG (reference sequence). CDR3 sequence (DNA): TGTGCCTGGAAGTGGGGGGTCGGGGGAGCTTTCTTT. Residues: CAWKWGVGGAFF.

The chain joins TRBV28 to TRBJ2-7; 7 bases are a match to TRBD1. The CDR3 has 12 amino acids. J lost 6 bases, V lost 7 bases, and 6 bases had no gene match. CDR1 is MDHEN and CDR2 is SYDVKM in the germline V gene. The CDR3 spells CASNRGHPEQYF. The DNA for the CDR3 is TGTGCCAGCAACAGGGGCCACCCCGAGCAGTACTTC. Filled out from reference TRBV28 and TRBJ2-7, the complete variable domain reads DVKVTQSSRYLVKRTGEKVFLECVQDMDHENMFWYRQDPGLGLRLIYFSYDVKMKEKGDIPEGYSVSREKKERFSLILESASTNQTSMYLCASNRGHPEQYFGPGTRLTVT.

The V call is TRBV10-1, the J call TRBJ2-7, with a weak D call TRBD1 (6 bases). CDR3 length equals 11 residues. Germline CDR1 and CDR2: WNHNN and SYGVQD (reference sequence). The ends were cut back, 3 bases at V and 7 bases at J, with 7 bases in the middle. For the CDR3, the DNA is TGCGCCAGCAGTGAAACAGGGGAGCAGTACTTC. The encoded protein is CASSETGEQYF.

V gene TRBV28 combines with J gene TRBJ1-6; tentative D call: TRBD1 (6 bases). The germline V gene has CDR1 MDHEN and CDR2 SYDVKM. The CDR3 extends over 15 amino acids. V was cut by 3 bases and J by 6 bases, with 12 bases left in between. In nucleotides, the CDR3 is TGTGCCAGCAGTTTGGGGGGCGGACGTAATTCACCCCTCCACTTT. Translation gives CASSLGGGRNSPLHF.

This chain connects TRBV20-1 to TRBJ1-5, with no clear D. Deletions cut 3 bases from V and 4 bases from J, with 7 bases between. In germline, CDR1 is DFQATT, CDR2 SNEGSKA (reference sequence). The CDR3 is 12 amino acids. For the CDR3, the DNA is TGCAGTGCTAGGGTCGCTAATCAGCCCCAGCATTTT. It specifies CSARVANQPQHF.

This clonotype was recorded once. The chain joins TRBV30 to TRBJ2-1; D not certain. The CDR3 consists of 12 residues. V shed 0 bases and J shed 7 bases, with 7 bases lying between them. Germline CDR1 GTSNPN, CDR2 SVGIG (reference sequence). The CDR3 DNA sequence: TGTGCCTGGAGTGTACGTTTAAATGAGCAGTTCTTC. It codes for CAWSVRLNEQFF.

This rearrangement joins TRBV5-4 to TRBJ2-5; D is possibly TRBD2 (5 bases). Germline CDR1 SGHNT, CDR2 YYREEE (reference sequence). V was shortened by 6 bases and J by 1 base, with 13 bases between the two germline ends. This CDR3 region has 14 residues. In DNA, the CDR3 is TGTGCCAGCAACACGGAAGAGGGCCAAGAGACCCAGTACTTC. It translates to CASNTEEGQETQYF.

The chain couples TRBV30 to TRBJ2-7, with 8 positions matching TRBD1. This CDR3 spans 14 amino acids. Germline V gives CDR1 GTSNPN, CDR2 SVGIG (reference sequence). Trimming cost V 2 bases and J 5 bases; bases outside gene matches: 8. CDR3 coding DNA: TGTGCCTGGAGTTTGACGACAGGGGTGAACGAGCAGTACTTC. This encodes CAWSLTTGVNEQYF. The full variable domain, rest sourced from reference TRBV30 and TRBJ2-7, is SQTIHQWPATLVQPVGSPLSLECTVEGTSNPNLYWYRQAAGRGLQLLFYSVGIGQISSEVPQNLSASRPQDRQFILSSKKLLLSDSGFYLCAWSLTTGVNEQYFGPGTRLTVT.

Only a few counts were recorded for this clonotype. CDR3 protein: CASSYQSSYEQYF. Written as DNA, the CDR3 is TGTGCCAGCAGTTACCAATCATCCTACGAGCAGTACTTC. The chain recombines TRBV6-2 or TRBV6-3 with TRBJ2-7; D uncertain. The CDR3 covers 13 residues. Trimming shortened V by 2 bases and J by 1 base, and 6 bases separated the two germline ends. Germline V gives CDR1 MNHEY, CDR2 SVGEGT.

The chain combines TRBV7-8 with TRBJ2-1; TRBD1 agrees at 7 bases. The germline V gene has CDR1 SGHVS and CDR2 FQNEAQ. The ends lost 4 bases at V and 7 bases at J; junction bases unmatched: 13. The CDR3 has 16 amino acids. The CDR3: CASSSTYRGRSNEQFF. The CDR3 DNA sequence: TGTGCCAGCAGCTCAACCTACAGGGGCCGATCGAATGAGCAGTTCTTC.